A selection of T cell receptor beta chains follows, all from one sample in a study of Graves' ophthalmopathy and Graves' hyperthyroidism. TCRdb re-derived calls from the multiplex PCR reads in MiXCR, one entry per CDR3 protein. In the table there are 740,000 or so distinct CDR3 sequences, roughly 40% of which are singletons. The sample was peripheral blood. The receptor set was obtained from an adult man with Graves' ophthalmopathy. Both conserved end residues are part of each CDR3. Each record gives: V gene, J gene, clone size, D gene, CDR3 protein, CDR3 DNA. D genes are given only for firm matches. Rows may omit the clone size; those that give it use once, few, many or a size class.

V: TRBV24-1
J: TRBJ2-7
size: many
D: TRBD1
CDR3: CAMRTGEREQYF
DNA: TGTGCCATGAGGACAGGGGAGCGCGAGCAGTACTTC

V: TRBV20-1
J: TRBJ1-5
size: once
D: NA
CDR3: CSALDGNNQPQHF
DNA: TGCAGTGCTCTGGACGGGAACAATCAGCCCCAGCATTTT

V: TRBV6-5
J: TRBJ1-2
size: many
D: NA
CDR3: CASSYSTNYGYTF
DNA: TGTGCCAGCAGTTACAGCACTAACTATGGCTACACCTTC

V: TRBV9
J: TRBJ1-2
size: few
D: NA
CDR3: CASSQGGDYYGYTF
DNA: TGTGCCAGCAGCCAAGGTGGGGATTACTATGGCTACACCTTC

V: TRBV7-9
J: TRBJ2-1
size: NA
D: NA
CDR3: CASSSSVQQFF
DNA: TGTGCCAGCAGCTCTAGCGTACAGCAGTTCTTC

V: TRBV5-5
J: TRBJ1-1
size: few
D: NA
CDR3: CASSAGGIGEAFF
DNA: TGTGCCAGCAGCGCCGGGGGGATTGGTGAAGCTTTCTTT

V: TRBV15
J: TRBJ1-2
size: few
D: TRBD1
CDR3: CATSRGTGVSYGYTF
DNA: TGTGCCACCAGCAGAGGGACAGGGGTATCGTATGGCTACACCTTC

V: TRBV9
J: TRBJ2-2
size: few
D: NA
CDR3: CASSLQARGHTGELFF
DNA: TGTGCCAGCAGCCTGCAGGCGCGGGGGCACACCGGGGAGCTGTTTTTT

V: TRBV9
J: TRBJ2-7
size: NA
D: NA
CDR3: CASSPQVDSYEQYF
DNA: TGTGCCAGCAGCCCCCAGGTCGACTCCTACGAGCAGTACTTC

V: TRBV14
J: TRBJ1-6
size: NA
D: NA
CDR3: CASSQALGVGSPLHF
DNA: TGTGCCAGCAGCCAAGCCCTAGGGGTTGGTTCACCCCTCCACTTT

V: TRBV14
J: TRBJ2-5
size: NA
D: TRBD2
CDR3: CASSRTRLAHETQYF
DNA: TGTGCCAGCAGCCGAACCCGACTAGCGCACGAGACCCAGTACTTC

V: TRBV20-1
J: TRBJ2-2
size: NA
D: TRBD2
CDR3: CSARLSGRTGGELFF
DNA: TGCAGTGCCCGGTTAAGCGGGAGAACGGGCGGGGAGCTGTTTTTT

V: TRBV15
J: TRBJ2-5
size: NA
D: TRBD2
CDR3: CATRLAGGPETQYF
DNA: TGTGCCACAAGACTAGCGGGAGGGCCGGAGACCCAGTACTTC

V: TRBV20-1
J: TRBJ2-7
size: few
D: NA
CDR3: CSARDRGGGRNEQYF
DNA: TGCAGTGCTAGAGATCGGGGAGGGGGCAGAAACGAGCAGTACTTC

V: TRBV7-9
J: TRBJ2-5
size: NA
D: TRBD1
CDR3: CASTRNRGTRTETQYF
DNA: TGTGCCAGCACCAGGAACAGGGGCACGAGGACAGAGACCCAGTACTTC

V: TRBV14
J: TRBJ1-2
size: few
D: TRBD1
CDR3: CASSPQGSYTF
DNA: TGTGCCAGCAGCCCACAGGGGAGCTACACCTTC

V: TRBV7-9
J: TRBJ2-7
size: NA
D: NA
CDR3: CASSLTRKDEQYF
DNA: TGTGCCAGCAGCTTAACGCGGAAAGACGAGCAGTACTTC

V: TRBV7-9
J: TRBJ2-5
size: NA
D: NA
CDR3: CASSSAGERETQYF
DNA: TGTGCCAGCAGTTCGGCAGGGGAGCGAGAGACCCAGTACTTC

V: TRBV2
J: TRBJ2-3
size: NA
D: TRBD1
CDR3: CASSDPDRDTQYF
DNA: TGTGCCAGCAGTGACCCGGACAGGGATACGCAGTATTTT

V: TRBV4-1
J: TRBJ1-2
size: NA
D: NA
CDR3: CASSQDVFEPNYGYTF
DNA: TGCGCCAGCAGCCAAGATGTTTTCGAACCTAACTATGGCTACACCTTC

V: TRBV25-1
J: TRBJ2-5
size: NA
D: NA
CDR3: CASSLFSRETQYF
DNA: TGTGCCAGCAGCCTCTTCAGTAGGGAGACCCAGTACTTC

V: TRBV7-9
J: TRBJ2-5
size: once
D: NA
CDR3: CASSLRNRLNEETQYF
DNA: TGTGCCAGCAGCTTGCGAAACCGACTTAACGAAGAGACCCAGTACTTC

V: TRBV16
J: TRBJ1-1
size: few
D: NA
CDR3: CASSQVGSNTEAFF
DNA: TGCGCCAGCAGCCAAGTTGGGTCGAACACTGAAGCTTTCTTT

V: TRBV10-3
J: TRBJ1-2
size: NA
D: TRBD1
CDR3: CAISESRTGGYTF
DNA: TGTGCCATCAGTGAGTCCCGGACAGGTGGCTACACCTTC

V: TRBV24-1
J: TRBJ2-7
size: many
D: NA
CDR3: CATSDGAAYEQYF
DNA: TGTGCCACCAGTGATGGAGCAGCCTACGAGCAGTACTTC

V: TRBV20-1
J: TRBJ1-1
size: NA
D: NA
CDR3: CSARDRGGGTTEAFF
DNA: TGCAGTGCTAGAGATCGGGGGGGGGGTACGACTGAAGCTTTCTTT

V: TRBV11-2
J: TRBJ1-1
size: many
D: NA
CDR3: CASSLSRATTEAFF
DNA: TGTGCCAGCAGCTTAAGCAGGGCCACGACTGAAGCTTTCTTT

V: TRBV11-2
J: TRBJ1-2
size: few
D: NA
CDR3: CASSQPGHNYGYTF
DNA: TGCGCCAGCAGCCAACCGGGACATAACTATGGCTACACCTTC

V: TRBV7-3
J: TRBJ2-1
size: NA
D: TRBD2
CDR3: CATSYGLAGVNEQFF
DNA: TGTGCCACCAGTTACGGCCTAGCGGGAGTAAATGAGCAGTTCTTC